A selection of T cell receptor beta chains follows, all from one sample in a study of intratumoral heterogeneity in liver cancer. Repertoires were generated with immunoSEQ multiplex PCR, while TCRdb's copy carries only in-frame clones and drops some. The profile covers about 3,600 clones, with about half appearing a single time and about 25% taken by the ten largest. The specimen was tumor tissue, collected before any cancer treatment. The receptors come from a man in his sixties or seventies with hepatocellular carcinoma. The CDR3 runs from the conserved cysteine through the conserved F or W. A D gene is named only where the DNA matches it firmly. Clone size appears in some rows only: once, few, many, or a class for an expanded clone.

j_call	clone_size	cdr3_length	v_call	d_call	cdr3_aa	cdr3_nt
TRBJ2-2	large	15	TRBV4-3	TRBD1	CASSQDRVNTGELFF	TGCGCCAGCAGCCAGGACAGGGTGAACACCGGGGAGCTGTTTTTT
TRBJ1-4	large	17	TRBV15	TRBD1	CATSSFGQGTTNEKLFF	TGTGCCACCAGCAGTTTTGGACAGGGGACAACTAATGAAAAACTGTTTTTT
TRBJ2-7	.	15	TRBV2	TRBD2	CASSPPLAGVYEQYF	TGTGCCAGCAGCCCTCCCCTAGCGGGGGTCTACGAGCAGTACTTC
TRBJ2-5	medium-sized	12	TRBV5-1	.	CASSLRGETQYF	TGCGCCAGCAGCTTGCGTGGGGAGACCCAGTACTTC
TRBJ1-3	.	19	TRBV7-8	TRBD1	CASSAWDRGRERSGNTIYF	TGTGCCAGCAGCGCGTGGGACAGGGGGCGAGAAAGGTCTGGAAACACCATATATTTT
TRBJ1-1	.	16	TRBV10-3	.	CAISEFAEKVNTEAFF	TGTGCCATCAGTGAGTTTGCCGAGAAGGTGAACACTGAAGCTTTCTTT
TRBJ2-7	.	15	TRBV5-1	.	CASSLRDSSSYEQYF	TGCGCCAGCAGCCTACGGGACTCTTCCTCCTACGAGCAGTACTTC
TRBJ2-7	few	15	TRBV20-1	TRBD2	CSASDRGGSSYEQYF	TGCAGTGCTAGTGACCGGGGGGGCAGCTCCTACGAGCAGTACTTC
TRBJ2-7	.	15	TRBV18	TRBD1	CASSPRTGRSYEQYF	TGTGCCAGCTCACCTAGGACAGGTCGGAGCTACGAGCAGTACTTC
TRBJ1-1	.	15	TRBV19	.	CASSVAGRVNTEAFF	TGTGCCAGTAGTGTGGCAGGGAGGGTGAACACTGAAGCTTTCTTT
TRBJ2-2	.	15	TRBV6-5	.	CASSYSRGGTGELFF	TGTGCCAGCAGTTACTCGAGGGGGGGCACCGGGGAGCTGTTTTTT
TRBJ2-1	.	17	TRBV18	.	CASSPPMATLSYNEQFF	TGTGCCAGCTCACCACCTATGGCTACCCTGTCCTACAATGAGCAGTTCTTC
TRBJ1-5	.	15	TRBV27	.	CASKYGQNSNQPQHF	TGTGCCAGCAAATATGGACAGAATAGCAATCAGCCCCAGCATTTT
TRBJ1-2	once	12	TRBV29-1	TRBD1	CSVGPGGTGYTF	TGCAGCGTTGGACCAGGGGGCACGGGCTACACCTTC
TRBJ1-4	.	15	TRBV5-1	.	CASSLTGRTNEKLFF	TGCGCCAGCAGCCTTACAGGGAGAACTAATGAAAAACTGTTTTTT
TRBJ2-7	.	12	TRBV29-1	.	CSVDVSGSEQYF	TGCAGCGTTGATGTTTCAGGGAGCGAGCAGTACTTC
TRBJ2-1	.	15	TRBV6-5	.	CASSYQGFSYNEQFF	TGTGCCAGCAGTTACCAGGGGTTCTCCTACAATGAGCAGTTCTTC
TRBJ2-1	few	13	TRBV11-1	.	CASSLYQGLEQFF	TGTGCCAGCAGCTTATACCAGGGGCTTGAGCAGTTCTTC
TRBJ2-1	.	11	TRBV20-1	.	CSVEFYEEQFF	TGCAGTGTCGAGTTTTACGAGGAGCAGTTCTTC
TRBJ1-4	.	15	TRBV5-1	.	CASTFQTGKNEKLFF	TGCGCCAGCACCTTCCAGACAGGAAAGAATGAAAAACTGTTTTTT
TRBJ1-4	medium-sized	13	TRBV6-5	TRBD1	CATSGTGVEKLFF	TGTGCCACCAGCGGGACAGGGGTTGAAAAACTGTTTTTT
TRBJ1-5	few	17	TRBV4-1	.	CASSQGYGGLSNQPQHF	TGCGCCAGCAGCCAAGGTTATGGGGGTCTGAGCAATCAGCCCCAGCATTTT
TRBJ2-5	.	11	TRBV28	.	CASSGLGSQYF	TGTGCCAGCAGTGGCCTGGGGTCCCAGTACTTC
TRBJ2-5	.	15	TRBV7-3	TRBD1	CASSPDRGQWETQYF	TGTGCCAGCAGCCCCGACAGGGGGCAGTGGGAGACCCAGTACTTC
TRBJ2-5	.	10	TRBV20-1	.	CSAARETQYF	TGCAGTGCTGCCCGGGAGACCCAGTACTTC
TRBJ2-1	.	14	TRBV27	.	CASSSRRDGNEQFF	TGTGCCAGCAGTTCACGCCGGGACGGCAATGAGCAGTTCTTC
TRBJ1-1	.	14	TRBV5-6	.	CASLNLYIPSEAFF	TGTGCCAGCCTTAACCTATATATCCCCTCTGAAGCTTTCTTT
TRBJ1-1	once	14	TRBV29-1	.	CSVAVGGRGTEAFF	TGCAGCGTTGCGGTGGGGGGACGGGGCACTGAAGCTTTCTTT
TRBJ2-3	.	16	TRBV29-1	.	CSATRRNSGVLDTQYF	TGCAGCGCGACTAGGCGAAACTCCGGGGTGCTAGATACGCAGTATTTT
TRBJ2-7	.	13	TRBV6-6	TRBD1	CASSWDRIYEQYF	TGTGCCAGCAGTTGGGACAGGATATACGAGCAGTACTTC
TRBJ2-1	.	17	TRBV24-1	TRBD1	CATSGSTGQGIYNEQFF	TGTGCCACCAGTGGGTCAACTGGACAGGGGATATACAATGAGCAGTTCTTC
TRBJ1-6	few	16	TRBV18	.	CASSPSPSGNNSPLHF	TGTGCCAGCTCACCATCCCCGAGCGGAAATAATTCACCCCTCCACTTT
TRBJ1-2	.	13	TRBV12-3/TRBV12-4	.	CASSLQGGYGYTF	TGTGCCAGCAGTTTGCAGGGAGGCTATGGCTACACCTTC
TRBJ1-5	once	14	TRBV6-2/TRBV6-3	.	CASSWGHQDQPQHF	TGTGCCAGCAGTTGGGGACACCAAGATCAGCCCCAGCATTTT
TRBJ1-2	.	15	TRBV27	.	CASSLGRGTEGGYTF	TGTGCCAGCAGTTTAGGGAGAGGGACGGAGGGTGGCTACACCTTC
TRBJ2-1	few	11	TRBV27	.	CASSQYNEQFF	TGTGCCAGCAGTCAATACAATGAGCAGTTCTTC
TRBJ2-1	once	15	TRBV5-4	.	CASSLHQGMRHEQFF	TGTGCCAGCAGCTTGCACCAGGGCATGAGACATGAGCAGTTCTTC
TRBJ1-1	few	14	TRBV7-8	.	CASSLGQGYSEAFF	TGTGCCAGCAGCTTAGGTCAGGGTTACTCTGAAGCTTTCTTT
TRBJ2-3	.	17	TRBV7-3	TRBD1	CASSSGGIGVWADTQYF	TGTGCCAGCAGCTCAGGGGGAATCGGGGTTTGGGCAGATACGCAGTATTTT
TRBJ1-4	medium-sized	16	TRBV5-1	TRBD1	CASSLQGQGGSEKLFF	TGCGCCAGCAGCTTGCAGGGACAGGGAGGAAGTGAAAAACTGTTTTTT
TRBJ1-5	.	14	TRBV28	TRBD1	CASSPGQALQPQHF	TGTGCCAGCAGTCCGGGACAGGCCCTTCAGCCCCAGCATTTT
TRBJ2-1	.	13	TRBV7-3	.	CASSLGGGGEQFF	TGTGCCAGCAGCTTAGGGGGAGGCGGTGAGCAGTTCTTC
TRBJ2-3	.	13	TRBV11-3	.	CASSLSETDTQYF	TGTGCCAGCAGCTTAAGCGAAACAGATACGCAGTATTTT
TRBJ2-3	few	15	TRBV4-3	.	CASSQAGASTDTQYF	TGCGCCAGCAGCCAGGCGGGGGCTAGCACAGATACGCAGTATTTT